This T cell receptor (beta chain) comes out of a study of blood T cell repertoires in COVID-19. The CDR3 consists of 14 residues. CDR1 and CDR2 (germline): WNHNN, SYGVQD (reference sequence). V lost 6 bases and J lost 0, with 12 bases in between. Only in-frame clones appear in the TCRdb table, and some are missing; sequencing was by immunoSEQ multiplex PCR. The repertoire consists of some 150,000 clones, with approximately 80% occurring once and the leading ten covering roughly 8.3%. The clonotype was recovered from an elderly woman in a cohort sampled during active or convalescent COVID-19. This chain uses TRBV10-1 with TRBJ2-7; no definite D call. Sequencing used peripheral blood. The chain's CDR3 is CASSSGDCSYEQYF. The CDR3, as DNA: TGCGCCAGCAGCTCCGGAGACTGCTCCTACGAGCAGTACTTC.